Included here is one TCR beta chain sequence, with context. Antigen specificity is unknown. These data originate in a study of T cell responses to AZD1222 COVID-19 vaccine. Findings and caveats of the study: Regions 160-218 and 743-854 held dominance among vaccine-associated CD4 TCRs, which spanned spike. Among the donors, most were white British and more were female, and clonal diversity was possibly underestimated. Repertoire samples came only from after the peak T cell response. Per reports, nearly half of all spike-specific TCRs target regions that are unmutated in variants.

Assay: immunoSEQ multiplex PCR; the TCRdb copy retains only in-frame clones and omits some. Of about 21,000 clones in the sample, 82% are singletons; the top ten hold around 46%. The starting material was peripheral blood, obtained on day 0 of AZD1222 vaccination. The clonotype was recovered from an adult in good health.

This CDR3 reads CASSRYDRVNNEQFF. The CDR3 DNA sequence: TGTGCCAGCAGTAGATACGACAGGGTAAACAATGAGCAGTTCTTC. This sequence joins TRBV28 and TRBJ2-1; TRBD1 matches at 7 bases. V gave up 5 bases and J gave up 5 bases; unmatched junction bases: 9. The length of the CDR3 is 15 residues. Per the germline V gene, CDR1 is MDHEN and CDR2 is SYDVKM.